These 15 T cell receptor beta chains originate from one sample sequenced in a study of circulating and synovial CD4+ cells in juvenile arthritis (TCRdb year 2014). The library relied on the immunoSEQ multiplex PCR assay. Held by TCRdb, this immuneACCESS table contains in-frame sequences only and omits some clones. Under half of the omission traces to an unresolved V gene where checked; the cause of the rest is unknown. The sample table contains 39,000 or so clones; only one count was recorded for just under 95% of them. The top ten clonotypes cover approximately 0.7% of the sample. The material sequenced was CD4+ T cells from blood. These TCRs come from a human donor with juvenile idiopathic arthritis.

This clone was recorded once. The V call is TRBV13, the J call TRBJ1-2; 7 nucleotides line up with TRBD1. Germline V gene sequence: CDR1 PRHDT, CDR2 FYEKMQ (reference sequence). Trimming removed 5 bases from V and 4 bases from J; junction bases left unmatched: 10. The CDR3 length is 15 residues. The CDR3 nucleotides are TGTGCCAGCAGCGGGTCCGACAGGGTTGGCTATGGCTACACCTTC. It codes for CASSGSDRVGYGYTF.

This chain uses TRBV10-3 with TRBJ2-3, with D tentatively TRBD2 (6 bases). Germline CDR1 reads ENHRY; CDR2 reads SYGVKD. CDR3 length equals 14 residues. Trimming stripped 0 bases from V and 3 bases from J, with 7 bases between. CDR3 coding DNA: TGTGCCATCAGTGAGTCTGGGGGGACAGATACGCAGTATTTT. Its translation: CAISESGGTDTQYF.

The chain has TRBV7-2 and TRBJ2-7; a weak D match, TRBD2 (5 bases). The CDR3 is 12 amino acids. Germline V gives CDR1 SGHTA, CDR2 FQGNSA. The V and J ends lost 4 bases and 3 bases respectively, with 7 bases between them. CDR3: CASSWTGYEQYF. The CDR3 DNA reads TGTGCCAGCAGCTGGACTGGCTACGAGCAGTACTTC.

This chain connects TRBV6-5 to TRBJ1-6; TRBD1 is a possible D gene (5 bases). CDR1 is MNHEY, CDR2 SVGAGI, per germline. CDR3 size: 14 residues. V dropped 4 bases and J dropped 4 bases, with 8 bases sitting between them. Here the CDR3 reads CASSSGTYNSPLHF. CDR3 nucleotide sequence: TGTGCCAGCAGTTCCGGGACTTATAATTCACCCCTCCACTTT.

Written as DNA, the CDR3 is TGTGCCAGCAGCTTAGTGGGGCAGGGGGAACCCTACGAGCAGTACTTC. It translates to CASSLVGQGEPYEQYF. The V and J genes are TRBV13 and TRBJ2-7, with TRBD1 identical over 7 bases. J was trimmed by 2 bases and V by 1 base; bases with no gene match: 8. Germline values: CDR1 PRHDT, CDR2 FYEKMQ (reference sequence). The CDR3 contains 16 residues.

The CDR3 sequence: CAISLGGAPPNEQYF. The DNA of the CDR3 is TGTGCCATCAGTCTCGGGGGGGCCCCTCCCAACGAGCAGTACTTC. The chain couples TRBV10-3 to TRBJ2-7; 8 bases map to TRBD2. Germline CDR1 is ENHRY and CDR2 is SYGVKD. The length of the CDR3 is 15 residues. The J segment lost 5 bases and the V segment lost 5 bases, leaving 11 bases of the junction unmatched.

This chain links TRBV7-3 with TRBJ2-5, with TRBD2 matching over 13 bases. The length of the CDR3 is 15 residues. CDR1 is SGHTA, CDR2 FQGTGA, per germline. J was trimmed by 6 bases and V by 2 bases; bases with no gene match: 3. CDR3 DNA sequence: TGTGCCAGCAGCTTAGGACTAGCGGGGGTAAAGACCCAGTACTTC. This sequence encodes CASSLGLAGVKTQYF.

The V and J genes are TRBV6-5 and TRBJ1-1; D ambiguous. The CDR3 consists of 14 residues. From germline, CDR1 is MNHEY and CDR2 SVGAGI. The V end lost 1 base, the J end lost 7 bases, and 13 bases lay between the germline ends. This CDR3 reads CASSYYEKQIEAFF. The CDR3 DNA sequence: TGTGCCAGCAGTTACTACGAAAAACAGATTGAAGCTTTCTTT.

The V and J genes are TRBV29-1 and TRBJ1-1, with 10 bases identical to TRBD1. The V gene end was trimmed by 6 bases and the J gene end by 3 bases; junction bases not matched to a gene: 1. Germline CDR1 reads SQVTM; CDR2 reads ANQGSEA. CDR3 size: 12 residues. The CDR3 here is CSVGTGDTEAFF. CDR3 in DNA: TGCAGCGTAGGGACAGGGGACACTGAAGCTTTCTTT.

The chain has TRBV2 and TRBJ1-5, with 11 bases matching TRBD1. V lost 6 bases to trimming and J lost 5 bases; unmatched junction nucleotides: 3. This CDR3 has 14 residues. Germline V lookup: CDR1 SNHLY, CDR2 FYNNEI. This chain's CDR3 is CASSRDRGDQPQHF. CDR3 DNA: TGTGCCAGCAGCAGGGACAGGGGGGATCAGCCCCAGCATTTT.

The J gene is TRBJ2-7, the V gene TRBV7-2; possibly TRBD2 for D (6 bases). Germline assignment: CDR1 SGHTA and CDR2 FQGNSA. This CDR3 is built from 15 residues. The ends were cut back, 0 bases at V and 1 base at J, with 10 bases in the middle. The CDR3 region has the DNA TGTGCCAGCAGCTTAGCGCCGCTAGCGTCCTACGAGCAGTACTTC. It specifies CASSLAPLASYEQYF.

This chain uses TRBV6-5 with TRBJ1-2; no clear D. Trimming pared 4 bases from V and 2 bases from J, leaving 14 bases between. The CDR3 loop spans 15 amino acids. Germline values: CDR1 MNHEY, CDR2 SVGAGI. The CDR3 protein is CASSSLGGENYGYTF. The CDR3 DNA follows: TGTGCCAGCAGTTCCCTCGGCGGGGAGAACTATGGCTACACCTTC.

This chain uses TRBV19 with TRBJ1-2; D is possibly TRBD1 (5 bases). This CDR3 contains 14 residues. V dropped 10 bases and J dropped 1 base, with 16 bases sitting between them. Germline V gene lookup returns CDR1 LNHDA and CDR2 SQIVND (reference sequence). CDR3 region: CATQRDGYNYGYTF. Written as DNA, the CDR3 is TGTGCCACCCAGCGGGACGGTTATAACTATGGCTACACCTTC.

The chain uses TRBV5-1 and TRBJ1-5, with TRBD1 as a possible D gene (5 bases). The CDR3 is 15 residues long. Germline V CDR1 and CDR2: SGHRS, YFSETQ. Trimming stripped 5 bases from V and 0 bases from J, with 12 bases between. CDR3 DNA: TGCGCCAGCAGGGAAGGGACTTATAGCAATCAGCCCCAGCATTTT. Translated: CASREGTYSNQPQHF.

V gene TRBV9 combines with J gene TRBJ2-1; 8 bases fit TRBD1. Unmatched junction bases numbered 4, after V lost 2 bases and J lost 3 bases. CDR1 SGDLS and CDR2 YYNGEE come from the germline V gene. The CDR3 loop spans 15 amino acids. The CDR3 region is CASSVAGGLYNEQFF. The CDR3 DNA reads TGTGCCAGCAGCGTGGCAGGGGGCCTCTACAATGAGCAGTTCTTC.